Sequencing of this T cell receptor (beta chain) was carried out in a study of cytomegalovirus exposure and HLA in healthy donors. A word on this clone: The antigen remains undetermined.

Regarding the study as a whole: CMV serostatus stood as the only immune exposure information on hand. When a later analysis compared HLA-associated TCR beta chains with equally common others, the HLA-associated chains turned out to be more clonally expanded and to have lower generation probabilities. For cytomegalovirus status, the classifier reportedly gave diagnoses with high specificity and sensitivity.

The PCR made use of 60 Vbeta and 13 Jbeta primers. Assay: immunoSEQ multiplex PCR; the TCRdb copy retains only in-frame clones and omits some. The profile shows about 140,000 clones, 66% of them singletons. Input material: PBMCs. The clonotype was recovered from a woman aged 55-70 years in good health and CMV-seronegative.

CDR3 protein: CASSQVGQARAEKLFF. CDR3 in DNA: TGCGCCAGCAGCCAAGTAGGACAGGCGCGTGCGGAAAAACTGTTTTTT. The rearrangement uses TRBV4-1 and TRBJ1-4; 7 nucleotides line up with TRBD1. Germline V lookup: CDR1 MGHRA, CDR2 YSYEKL. The CDR3 runs to 16 residues. The V and J ends lost 1 base and 8 bases, in that order; junction bases with no gene match: 10.